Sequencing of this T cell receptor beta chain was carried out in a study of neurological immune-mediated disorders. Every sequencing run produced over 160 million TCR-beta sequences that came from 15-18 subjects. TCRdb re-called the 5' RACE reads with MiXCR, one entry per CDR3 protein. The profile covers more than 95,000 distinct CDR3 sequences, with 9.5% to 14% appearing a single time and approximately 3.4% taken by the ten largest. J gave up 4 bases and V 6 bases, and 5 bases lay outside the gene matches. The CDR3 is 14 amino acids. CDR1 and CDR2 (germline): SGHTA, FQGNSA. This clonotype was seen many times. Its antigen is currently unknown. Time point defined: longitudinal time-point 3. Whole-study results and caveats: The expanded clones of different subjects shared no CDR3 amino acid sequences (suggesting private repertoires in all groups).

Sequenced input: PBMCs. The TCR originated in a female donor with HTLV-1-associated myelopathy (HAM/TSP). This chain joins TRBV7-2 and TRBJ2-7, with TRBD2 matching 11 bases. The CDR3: CASRLTSGGYEQYF. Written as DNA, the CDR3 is TGTGCCAGCAGGCTCACTAGCGGGGGATACGAGCAGTACTTC.